These 17 T cell receptor beta chains were sequenced from one sample in a study of T cell repertoires in cytomegalovirus infection (dated by TCRdb to about 2019). Their specific antigens are unknown. The treatment or condition label corresponds to: in vitro stimulation with specific CMV peptide epitopes to enrich CMV-specific T cells. Sequencing was performed on an Illumina HiSeq 1500. Clones were called with MiXCR by TCRdb after fastp trimmed the public reads at Q25, and only in-frame beta chains were retained. Identical CDR3 proteins give one entry, which carries the most common genes and DNA. This sample holds about 500,000 distinct CDR3 sequences; roughly 34% were observed only once. The top ten hold 15% to 20% of the sample. The sequencing here drew on cultured PBMCs, taken from culture after CMV antigen stimulation. The receptor source for this set is a human donor in good health (CMV status not recorded). Some clones in this sample may be carry-over from other donors' samples.

This chain connects TRBV29-1 to TRBJ1-1; no definite D call. Germline V gene lookup returns CDR1 SQVTM and CDR2 ANQGSEA. Trimming stripped 6 bases from V and 1 base from J, with 12 bases between. CDR3 length: 13 amino acids. CDR3 amino acids: CSVHTIQNTEAFF. CDR3 DNA: TGCAGCGTCCACACGATACAGAACACTGAAGCTTTCTTT.

This clonotype was seen once. The gene calls are TRBV4-3 and TRBJ2-6; D unclear. Germline CDR1 LGHNA, CDR2 YSLEER. With 0 bases removed from V and 0 bases from J, the gap between germline ends came to 9 bases. The length of the CDR3 is 17 residues. CDR3 nucleotide sequence: TGCGCCAGCAGCCAAGAGGTTTGGAACTCTGGGGCCAACGTCCTGACTTTC. It is translated as CASSQEVWNSGANVLTF.

The chain joins TRBV7-8 to TRBJ2-5, with D hard to call. Germline V gene lookup returns CDR1 SGHVS and CDR2 FQNEAQ. CDR3 size: 15 residues. The germline V and J ends were trimmed by 0 bases and 5 bases, with 13 bases remaining between them. The CDR3: CASSLAGAQRETQYF. CDR3 coding DNA: TGTGCCAGCAGCTTAGCGGGCGCGCAAAGGGAGACCCAGTACTTC.

Turning to this clonotype: A much larger clone differs from this one at a single base, so this may be a read error. This sequence joins TRBV7-3 and TRBJ2-1; perhaps TRBD2 as D (5 bases). The CDR3 covers 12 residues. Trimming took 3 bases from V and 6 from J, leaving 6 bases between them. Germline V gene data show CDR1 as SGHTA and CDR2 as FQGTGA. For the CDR3, the DNA is TGTGCCAGCAGCTTTAGCGTCAATGAGCAGTTCTTC. Translated, it gives CASSFSVNEQFF.

This clonotype was seen only a few times. The V and J genes are TRBV11-2 and TRBJ2-7; no clear D gene. CDR1 and CDR2 from the germline V gene are SGHAT and FQNNGV. This CDR3 region has 15 residues. Trimming shortened V by 5 bases and J by 1 base, and 15 bases separated the two germline ends. In nucleotides, the CDR3 is TGTGCCAGCAGCCCGAACTGGCGTCTGTCCTACGAGCAGTACGTC. Amino acids: CASSPNWRLSYEQYV.

This clonotype was detected once. J is TRBJ1-2 and V is TRBV18; D uncertain. This CDR3 is 13 amino acids long. Germline CDR1 reads KGHSH; CDR2 reads LQKENI. Trimming shortened V by 2 bases and J by 4 bases, and 8 bases separated the two germline ends. This CDR3 reads CASSPEAAYGYTF. In nucleotides, the CDR3 is TGTGCCAGCTCACCAGAGGCAGCCTATGGCTACACCTTC. The full variable domain, rest sourced from reference TRBV18 and TRBJ1-2, is NAGVMQNPRHLVRRRGQEARLRCSPMKGHSHVYWYRQLPEEGLKFMVYLQKENIIDESGMPKERFSAEFPKEGPSILRIQQVVRGDSAAYFCASSPEAAYGYTFGSGTRLTVV.

This clonotype was observed a handful of times. V and J are TRBV12-3 or TRBV12-4 and TRBJ2-2, with D perhaps TRBD1 or TRBD2 (5 bases each). The CDR3 has 16 amino acids. Trimming removed 3 bases at V and 3 bases at J, with 14 bases between. CDR3 region: CASSFLDLTDTGELFF. The CDR3 DNA sequence: TGTGCCAGCAGTTTCCTGGACTTGACAGACACCGGGGAGCTGTTTTTT.

A note on this clonotype: A much larger clone sits a single nucleotide away, making a read error possible. This chain joins TRBV7-2 and TRBJ1-1; D possibly corresponds to TRBD1 (5 bases). The CDR3 is 13 amino acids. V was pared by 8 bases and J by 4 bases, with 14 bases between. CDR1 is SGHTA and CDR2 is FQGNSA in the germline V gene. CDR3 coding DNA: TGTGCCAGCGGGGACCCCCAACTCACTGAAGCTTTCTTT. Translating it yields CASGDPQLTEAFF.

The rearrangement joins TRBV7-2 to TRBJ2-1; D remains ambiguous. The CDR3 totals 13 residues. Germline CDR1 and CDR2: SGHTA and FQGNSA. V was pared by 1 base and J by 5 bases, with 6 bases between. Written as DNA, the CDR3 is TGTGCCAGCAGCTTAGTACGGCACAATGAGCAGTTCTTC. It specifies CASSLVRHNEQFF.

This clonotype was detected only a few times. In DNA form, the CDR3 reads TGTGCCAGCAGCCCCCCGCCAGGGTCGGCCATTAAAGGAAACACCATATATTTT. Residues: CASSPPPGSAIKGNTIYF. The chain uses TRBV7-2 and TRBJ1-3; weak D call: TRBD1 (5 bases). The CDR3 contains 18 residues. V was pared by 5 bases and J by 4 bases, with 24 bases between. Germline V gene sequence: CDR1 SGHTA, CDR2 FQGNSA.

The gene calls are TRBV2 and TRBJ1-1; 11 positions agree with TRBD1. V gave up 8 bases and J gave up 4 bases; unmatched junction bases: 3. Looked up from germline, CDR1 is SNHLY and CDR2 is FYNNEI. The CDR3 sequence is 13 residues long. The CDR3 reads CASRTGGITEAFF. The CDR3, as DNA: TGTGCCAGCCGGACAGGGGGCATCACTGAAGCTTTCTTT.

This clonotype occurred many times. In DNA form, the CDR3 reads TGTGCCAGCAGCCACATACAGGACAGGGCTGGGGGCTACACCTTC. It yields the protein CASSHIQDRAGGYTF. The chain is built from TRBV7-2 and TRBJ1-2; 8 bases are shared with TRBD1. Germline V lookup: CDR1 SGHTA, CDR2 FQGNSA. The CDR3 has 15 residues. The trim removed 5 bases at V and 8 bases at J, leaving 13 bases unmatched.

The chain recombines TRBV9 with TRBJ2-5; no clear D gene. The CDR3 has 13 residues. The V gene's germline CDR1 is SGDLS and CDR2 YYNGEE. V lost 3 bases and J 5 bases, leaving 11 bases between the germline ends. Written as DNA, the CDR3 is TGTGCCAGCAGCGGAAGTCCAAGGGAGACCCAGTACTTC. This codes for CASSGSPRETQYF.

The V gene is TRBV14, the J gene TRBJ1-2, with unresolved D. This CDR3 region has 15 residues. Germline CDR1 is SGHDN and CDR2 is FVKESK. Trimming left V 1 base short and J 0 bases short, with 9 bases between. In DNA form, the CDR3 reads TGTGCCAGCAGCCAAGGACTGGGTTCTAACTATGGCTACACCTTC. Protein: CASSQGLGSNYGYTF.

This clonotype was counted between two and nine times. The rearrangement uses TRBV6-6 and TRBJ2-5; maybe TRBD2 (6 bases). The CDR3 is 15 amino acids. In germline, CDR1 is MNHNY, CDR2 SVGAGI (reference sequence). V was pared by 0 bases and J by 2 bases, with 10 bases between. As DNA, the CDR3 is TGTGCCAGCAGTTACTCTGGCGGGGAACAAGAGACCCAGTACTTC. Translating it yields CASSYSGGEQETQYF.

This clonotype appeared many times. The chain couples TRBV7-2 to TRBJ1-2; 7 bases are shared with TRBD1. This CDR3 spans 17 amino acids. Losses at the gene ends were 4 bases for V and 4 bases for J; bases not matched to a gene: 15. The germline V gene encodes CDR1 SGHTA and CDR2 FQGNSA. DNA for the CDR3: TGTGCCAGCAGCTCTTTGACAGGGCGACATATTGGCTATGGCTACACCTTC. As protein: CASSSLTGRHIGYGYTF. Full variable domain (missing parts from reference TRBV7-2 and TRBJ1-2): GAGVSQSPSNKVTEKGKDVELRCDPISGHTALYWYRQSLGQGLEFLIYFQGNSAPDKSGLPSDRFSAERTGGSVSTLTIQRTQQEDSAVYLCASSSLTGRHIGYGYTFGSGTRLTVV.

The chain has TRBV6-2 or TRBV6-3 and TRBJ2-1; D may be TRBD2 (5 bases). Germline V gives CDR1 MNHEY, CDR2 SVGEGT. V was pared by 8 bases and J by 12 bases, with 14 bases between. The CDR3 totals 11 residues. As DNA, the CDR3 is TGTGCCAGCGGCATTGGACTGCTGCAGTTCTTC. Translating gives CASGIGLLQFF.